Following are 15 T cell receptor beta chains from one sample sequenced in a study of blood T cell repertoires in COVID-19. Produced via immunoSEQ multiplex PCR; TCRdb's table is partial and in-frame only. The data show 200,000 to 250,000 clones, around 80% seen once. Sequencing was performed on peripheral blood. The receptors were gathered from a woman aged 40-49 years with acute or convalescent COVID-19.

The chain couples TRBV11-1 to TRBJ1-1; D is unresolved. The V end was cut by 2 bases, the J end by 1 base, with 14 bases between. Germline V gene lookup returns CDR1 SGHAT and CDR2 FQDESV (reference sequence). There are 16 residues in the CDR3. The CDR3 sequence: CASSLWLGGKNTEAFF. In nucleotides, the CDR3 is TGTGCCAGCAGCTTATGGTTGGGAGGCAAGAACACTGAAGCTTTCTTT.

The rearrangement links TRBV19 to TRBJ1-1; D uncertain. This CDR3 region has 13 residues. The germline V and J ends were trimmed by 1 base and 1 base, with 4 bases remaining between them. The germline V gene has CDR1 LNHDA and CDR2 SQIVND (reference sequence). The CDR3: CASSIGGNTEAFF. The CDR3, as DNA: TGTGCCAGTAGTATAGGCGGGAACACTGAAGCTTTCTTT.

CDR3 loop: CASSLRTSGGTDTQYF. The CDR3 DNA reads as TGCGCCAGCAGCTTGCGGACTAGCGGGGGGACAGATACGCAGTATTTT. The chain joins TRBV5-1 to TRBJ2-3, with 14 positions matching TRBD2. The CDR3 spans 16 residues. V lost 1 base, J lost 3 bases, and 1 base stayed unmatched. CDR1 is SGHRS and CDR2 is YFSETQ in the germline V gene.

This chain joins TRBV6-5 and TRBJ2-5; D gene unclear. The germline V gene has CDR1 MNHEY and CDR2 SVGAGI. This CDR3 is 12 amino acids long. Trimming removed 7 bases at V and 0 bases at J, with 6 bases between. In DNA, the CDR3 is TGTGCCAGCACCCTTTACCAAGAGACCCAGTACTTC. Translated, it gives CASTLYQETQYF.

V and J are TRBV5-6 and TRBJ2-3, with D perhaps TRBD1 (6 bases). V shed 4 bases and J shed 10 bases, with 25 bases lying between them. CDR3 length equals 16 residues. The V gene's germline CDR1 is SGHDT and CDR2 YYEEEE. CDR3 in DNA: TGTGCCAGCAGCCTCCTGGGGGCGGGCGGACCAGAGGCGCAGTATTTT. Protein product: CASSLLGAGGPEAQYF.

This clone came up a few times. The chain links TRBV20-1 to TRBJ1-1, with a weak D call TRBD1 (5 bases). Per germline, CDR1 DFQATT and CDR2 SNEGSKA (reference sequence). This CDR3 region has 11 residues. The V and J ends lost 1 base and 7 bases respectively, with 7 bases between them. CDR3 region: CSARGGGEAFF. Here the CDR3 DNA reads TGCAGTGCTAGAGGGGGGGGTGAAGCTTTCTTT.

The rearrangement joins TRBV15 to TRBJ1-3, with no clear D. Germline CDR1 reads LNHNV; CDR2 reads YYDKDF (reference sequence). The CDR3 is 12 amino acids. V lost 9 bases, J lost 2 bases, and 8 bases lay in between. The CDR3, as DNA: TGTGCCACTAGAACTGCTGGAAACACCATATATTTT. Translated, it gives CATRTAGNTIYF.

The chain employs TRBV7-2 and TRBJ1-1; a weak D match, TRBD1 (5 bases). The V end was cut by 5 bases, the J end by 10 bases, with 23 bases between. The CDR3 extends over 15 amino acids. Per germline, CDR1 SGHTA and CDR2 FQGNSA. Here the CDR3 DNA reads TGTGCCAGCAGCCCTGTAGGGGATTATCCGGGGGGAGCTTTCTTT. Its protein is CASSPVGDYPGGAFF. Together with reference TRBV7-2 and TRBJ1-1, the CDR3 gives the full variable domain: GAGVSQSPSNKVTEKGKDVELRCDPISGHTALYWYRQSLGQGLEFLIYFQGNSAPDKSGLPSDRFSAERTGGSVSTLTIQRTQQEDSAVYLCASSPVGDYPGGAFFGQGTRLTVV.

The V gene is TRBV6-6, the J gene TRBJ2-1; 8 bases fit TRBD2. V was clipped by 5 bases and J by 9 bases; unmatched bases: 6. The CDR3 has 13 amino acids. Germline CDR1 reads MNHNY; CDR2 reads SVGAGI (reference sequence). For the CDR3, the DNA is TGTGCCAGCAGTCACGGGACTAGTGTTGAGCAGTTCTTC. Translated: CASSHGTSVEQFF.

The rearrangement joins TRBV20-1 to TRBJ2-7; 10 bases are shared with TRBD1. Germline V CDR1 and CDR2: DFQATT, SNEGSKA (reference sequence). J lost 6 bases, V lost 6 bases, and 2 bases had no gene match. CDR3 length: 11 residues. CDR3 region: CSAWTGGEQYF. Here the CDR3 DNA reads TGCAGTGCATGGACAGGGGGCGAGCAGTACTTC.

In its sample, this clone was seen a few times. The chain links TRBV7-8 to TRBJ2-5; D perhaps matches TRBD2 (5 bases). The CDR3 covers 15 residues. Between the trimmed V and J ends, which lost 0 bases and 7 bases, there was a span of 15 bases. Germline values: CDR1 SGHVS, CDR2 FQNEAQ. CDR3 region: CASSLATGNPRTQYF. In nucleotides, the CDR3 is TGTGCCAGCAGCTTAGCAACCGGGAACCCAAGGACCCAGTACTTC.

The genes are TRBV18 and TRBJ1-2; a weak D match, TRBD1 (5 bases). CDR3 length: 13 amino acids. CDR1 is KGHSH, CDR2 LQKENI, per germline. The V end was cut by 2 bases, the J end by 5 bases, with 9 bases between. CDR3 protein: CASSPSGGYGYTF. The CDR3 nucleotides read TGTGCCAGCTCACCATCGGGGGGTTATGGCTACACCTTC.

The chain is built from TRBV11-2 and TRBJ1-4; D may be TRBD1 (5 bases). Looked up from germline, CDR1 is SGHAT and CDR2 is FQNNGV. CDR3 size: 17 residues. V lost 4 bases, J lost 7 bases, and 22 bases lay in between. The CDR3 loop reads CASSSYPTVGVSEKLFF. CDR3 DNA sequence: TGTGCCAGCAGCTCCTATCCGACAGTAGGGGTTAGTGAAAAACTGTTTTTT.

This clone turned up a few times. This chain connects TRBV11-2 to TRBJ2-1; tentative D call: TRBD1 (6 bases). The germline V gene has CDR1 SGHAT and CDR2 FQNNGV. CDR3 size: 16 residues. The ends were cut back, 2 bases at V and 2 bases at J, with 13 bases in the middle. The CDR3 protein is CASSLNFQGTYNEQFF. CDR3 coding DNA: TGTGCCAGCAGCTTAAACTTCCAGGGGACCTACAATGAGCAGTTCTTC. The entire variable domain, with the rest obtained from reference TRBV11-2 and TRBJ2-1, is as follows: EAGVAQSPRYKIIEKRQSVAFWCNPISGHATLYWYQQILGQGPKLLIQFQNNGVVDDSQLPKDRFSAERLKGVDSTLKIQPAKLEDSAVYLCASSLNFQGTYNEQFFGPGTRLTVL.

The rearrangement joins TRBV7-2 to TRBJ1-2; possible D gene TRBD1, 6 bases. Trimming shortened V by 1 base and J by 1 base, and 10 bases separated the two germline ends. This CDR3 has 15 amino acids. Per the germline V gene, CDR1 is SGHTA and CDR2 is FQGNSA. The CDR3, as DNA: TGTGCCAGCAGCTTAGTCCTAGGGGGTAACTATGGCTACACCTTC. As protein: CASSLVLGGNYGYTF.